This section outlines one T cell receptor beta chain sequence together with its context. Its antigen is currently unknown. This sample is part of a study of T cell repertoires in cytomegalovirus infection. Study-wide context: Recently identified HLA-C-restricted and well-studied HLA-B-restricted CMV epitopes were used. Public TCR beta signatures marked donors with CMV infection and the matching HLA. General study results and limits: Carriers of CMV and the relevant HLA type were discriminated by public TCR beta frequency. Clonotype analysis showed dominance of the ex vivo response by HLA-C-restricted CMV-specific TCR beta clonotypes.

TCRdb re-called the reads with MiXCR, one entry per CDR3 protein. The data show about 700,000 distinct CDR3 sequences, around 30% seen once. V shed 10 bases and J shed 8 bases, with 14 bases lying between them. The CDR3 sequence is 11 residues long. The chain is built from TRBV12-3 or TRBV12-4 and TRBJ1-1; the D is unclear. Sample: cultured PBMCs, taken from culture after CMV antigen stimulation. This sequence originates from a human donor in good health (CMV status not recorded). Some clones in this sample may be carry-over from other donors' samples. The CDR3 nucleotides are TGTGCCATCCGCGGCCAGGTGGAAGCTTTCTTT. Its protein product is CAIRGQVEAFF.